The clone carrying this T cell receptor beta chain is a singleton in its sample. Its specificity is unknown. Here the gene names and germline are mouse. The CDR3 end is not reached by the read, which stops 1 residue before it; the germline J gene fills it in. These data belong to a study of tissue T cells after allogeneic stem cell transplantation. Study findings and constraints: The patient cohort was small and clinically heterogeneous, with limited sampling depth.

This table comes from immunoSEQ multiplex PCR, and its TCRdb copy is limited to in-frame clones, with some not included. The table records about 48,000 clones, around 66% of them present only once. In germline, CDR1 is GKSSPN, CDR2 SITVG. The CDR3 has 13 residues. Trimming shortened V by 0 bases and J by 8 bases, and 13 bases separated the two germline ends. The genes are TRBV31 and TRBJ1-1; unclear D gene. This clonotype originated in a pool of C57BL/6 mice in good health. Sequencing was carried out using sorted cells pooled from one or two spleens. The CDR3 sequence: CAWSLAAPGEVFF. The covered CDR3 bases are TGTGCCTGGAGTCTGGCGGCGCCGGGGGAAGTCTTC.